The 2 T cell receptor beta chains below all came from one sample that was sequenced in a study of radiotherapy plus CTLA-4 blockade in lung cancer. Method: immunoSEQ multiplex PCR; TCRdb's copy keeps in-frame clones and lacks some. The table includes approximately 94,000 clones, around 84% detected once. The sample in question was peripheral blood, obtained from a patient treated with radiotherapy plus ipilimumab. The receptor source for this set is a human donor with non-small cell lung cancer that progressed on radiotherapy plus ipilimumab.

The sample holds one count of this clone. V and J are TRBV11-2 and TRBJ2-1, with 10 bases identical to TRBD2. There are 17 residues in the CDR3. Germline trimming cut 6 bases from V and 8 bases from J; bases unmatched to any gene: 16. From germline, CDR1 is SGHAT and CDR2 FQNNGV. The CDR3 spells CASRSLLAGRNTDEQFF. The CDR3 coding sequence is TGTGCCAGCAGGAGCCTACTAGCGGGACGAAATACGGATGAGCAGTTCTTC.

This chain links TRBV15 with TRBJ1-1; the D gene is possibly TRBD1 (6 bases). Per germline, CDR1 LNHNV and CDR2 YYDKDF (reference sequence). The length of the CDR3 is 16 residues. Trimming removed 0 bases at V and 0 bases at J, with 11 bases between. The CDR3 coding sequence is TGTGCCACCAGCAGAGATCCCGGGGGGCTGAACACTGAAGCTTTCTTT. Its protein product is CATSRDPGGLNTEAFF.